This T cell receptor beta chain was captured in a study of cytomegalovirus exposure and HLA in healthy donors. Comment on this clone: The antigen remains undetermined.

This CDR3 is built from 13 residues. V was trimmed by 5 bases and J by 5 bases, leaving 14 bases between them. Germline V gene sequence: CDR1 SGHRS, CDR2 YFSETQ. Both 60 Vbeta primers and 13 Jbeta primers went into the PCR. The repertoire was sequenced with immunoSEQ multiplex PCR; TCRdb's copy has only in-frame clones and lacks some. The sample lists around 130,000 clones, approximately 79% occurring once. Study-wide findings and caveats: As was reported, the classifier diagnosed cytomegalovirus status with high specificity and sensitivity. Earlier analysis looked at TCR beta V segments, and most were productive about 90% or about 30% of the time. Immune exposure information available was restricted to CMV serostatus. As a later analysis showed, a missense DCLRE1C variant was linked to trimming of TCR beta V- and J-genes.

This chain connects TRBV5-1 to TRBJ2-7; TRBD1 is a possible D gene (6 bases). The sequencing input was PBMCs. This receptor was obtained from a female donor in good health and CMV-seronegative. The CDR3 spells CASRLGPGDEQYF. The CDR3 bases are TGCGCCAGCAGGCTAGGACCAGGGGACGAGCAGTACTTC.